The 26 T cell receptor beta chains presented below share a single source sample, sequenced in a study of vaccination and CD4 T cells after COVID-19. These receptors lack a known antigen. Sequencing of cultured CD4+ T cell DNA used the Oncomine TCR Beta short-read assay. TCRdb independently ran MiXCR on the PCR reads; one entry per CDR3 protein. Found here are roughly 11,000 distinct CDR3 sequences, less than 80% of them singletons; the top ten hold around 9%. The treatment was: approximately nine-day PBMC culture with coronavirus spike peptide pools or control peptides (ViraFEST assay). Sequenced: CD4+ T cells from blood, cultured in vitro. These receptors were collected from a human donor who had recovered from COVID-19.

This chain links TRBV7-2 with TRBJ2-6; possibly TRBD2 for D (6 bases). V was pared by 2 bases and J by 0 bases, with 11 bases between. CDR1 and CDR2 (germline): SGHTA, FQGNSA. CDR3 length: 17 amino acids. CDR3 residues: CASSLITGDSGANVLTF. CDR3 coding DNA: TGTGCCAGCAGCTTAATCACGGGGGACTCTGGGGCCAACGTCCTGACTTTC.

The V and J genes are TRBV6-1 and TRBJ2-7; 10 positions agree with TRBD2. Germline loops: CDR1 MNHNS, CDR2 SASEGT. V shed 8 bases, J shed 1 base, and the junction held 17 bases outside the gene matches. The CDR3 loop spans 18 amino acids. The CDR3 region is CASQGPQSGGDWSYEQYF. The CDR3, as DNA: TGTGCCAGCCAGGGCCCTCAAAGCGGGGGGGACTGGTCCTACGAGCAGTACTTC.

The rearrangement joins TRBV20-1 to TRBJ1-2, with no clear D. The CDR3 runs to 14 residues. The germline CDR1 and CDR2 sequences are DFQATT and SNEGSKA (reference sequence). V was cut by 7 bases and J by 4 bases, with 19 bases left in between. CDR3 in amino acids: CSVAAPLVGYGYTF. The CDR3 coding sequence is TGCAGTGTAGCCGCACCACTGGTTGGCTATGGCTACACCTTC.

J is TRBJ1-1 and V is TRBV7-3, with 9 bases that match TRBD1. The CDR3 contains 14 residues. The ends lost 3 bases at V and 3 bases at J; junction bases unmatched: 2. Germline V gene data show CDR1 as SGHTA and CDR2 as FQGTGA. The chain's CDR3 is CASSLTGGDTEAFF. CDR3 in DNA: TGTGCCAGCAGCTTGACAGGGGGAGACACTGAAGCTTTCTTT.

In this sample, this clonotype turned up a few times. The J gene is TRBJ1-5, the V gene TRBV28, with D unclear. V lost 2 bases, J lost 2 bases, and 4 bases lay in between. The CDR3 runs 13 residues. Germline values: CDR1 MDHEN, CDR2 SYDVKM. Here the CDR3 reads CASSLTGNQPQHF. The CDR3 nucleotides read TGTGCCAGCAGTTTAACGGGCAATCAGCCCCAGCATTTT.

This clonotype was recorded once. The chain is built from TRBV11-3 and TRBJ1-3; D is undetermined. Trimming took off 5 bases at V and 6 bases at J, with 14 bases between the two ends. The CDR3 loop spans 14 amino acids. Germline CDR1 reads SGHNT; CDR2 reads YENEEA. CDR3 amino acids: CASSPTGNENTIYF. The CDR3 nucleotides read TGTGCCAGCAGCCCTACGGGGAACGAAAACACCATATATTTT.

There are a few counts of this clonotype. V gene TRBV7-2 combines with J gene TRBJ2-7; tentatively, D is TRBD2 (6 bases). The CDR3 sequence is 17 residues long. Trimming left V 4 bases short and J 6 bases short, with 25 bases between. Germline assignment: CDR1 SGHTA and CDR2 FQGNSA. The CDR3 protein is CASSSAHLRGELLEQYF. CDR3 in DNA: TGTGCCAGCAGCTCCGCTCACCTCCGCGGGGAGTTACTCGAGCAGTACTTC. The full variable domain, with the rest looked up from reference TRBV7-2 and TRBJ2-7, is GAGVSQSPSNKVTEKGKDVELRCDPISGHTALYWYRQSLGQGLEFLIYFQGNSAPDKSGLPSDRFSAERTGGSVSTLTIQRTQQEDSAVYLCASSSAHLRGELLEQYFGPGTRLTVT.

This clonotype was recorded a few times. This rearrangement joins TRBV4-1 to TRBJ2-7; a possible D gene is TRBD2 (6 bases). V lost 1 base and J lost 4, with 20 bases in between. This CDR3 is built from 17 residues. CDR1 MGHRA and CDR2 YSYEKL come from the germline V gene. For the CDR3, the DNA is TGCGCCAGCAGCCAAGTTTTTCAGGGCCGGGGGATTTACGAGCAGTACTTC. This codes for CASSQVFQGRGIYEQYF.

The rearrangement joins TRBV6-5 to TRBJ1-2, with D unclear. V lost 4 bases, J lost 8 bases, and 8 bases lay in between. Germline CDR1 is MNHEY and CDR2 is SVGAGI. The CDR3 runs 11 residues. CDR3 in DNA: TGTGCCAGCAGTTTGGGTCGCGGCTACACCTTC. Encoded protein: CASSLGRGYTF.

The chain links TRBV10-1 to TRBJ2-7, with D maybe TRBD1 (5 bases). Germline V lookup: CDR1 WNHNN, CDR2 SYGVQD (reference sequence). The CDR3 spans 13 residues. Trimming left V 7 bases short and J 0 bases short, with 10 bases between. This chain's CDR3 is CASKIQGSYEQYF. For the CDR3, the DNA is TGCGCCAGCAAAATTCAGGGCTCCTACGAGCAGTACTTC.

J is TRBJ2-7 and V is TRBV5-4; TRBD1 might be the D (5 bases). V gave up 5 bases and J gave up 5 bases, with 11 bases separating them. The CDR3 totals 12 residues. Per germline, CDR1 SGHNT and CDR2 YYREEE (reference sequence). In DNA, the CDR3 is TGTGCCAGCAGTCAGGGAAGGCACGAGCAGTACTTC. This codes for CASSQGRHEQYF.

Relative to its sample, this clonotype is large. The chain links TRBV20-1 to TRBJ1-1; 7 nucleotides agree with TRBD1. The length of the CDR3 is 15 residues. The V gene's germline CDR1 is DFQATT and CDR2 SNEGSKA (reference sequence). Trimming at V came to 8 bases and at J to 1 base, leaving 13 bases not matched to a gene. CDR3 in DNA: TGCAGTCCAGGGGGGAGGACACGACAGAACACTGAAGCTTTCTTT. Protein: CSPGGRTRQNTEAFF.

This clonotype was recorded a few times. CDR3 in amino acids: CAIRGGQGAYTF. CDR3 DNA sequence: TGTGCCATCAGGGGGGGACAGGGCGCCTACACCTTC. The V and J genes are TRBV10-3 and TRBJ1-2; 9 bases align to TRBD1. CDR3 length: 12 amino acids. Trimming removed 6 bases from V and 10 bases from J; junction bases left unmatched: 6. CDR1 ENHRY and CDR2 SYGVKD come from the germline V gene.

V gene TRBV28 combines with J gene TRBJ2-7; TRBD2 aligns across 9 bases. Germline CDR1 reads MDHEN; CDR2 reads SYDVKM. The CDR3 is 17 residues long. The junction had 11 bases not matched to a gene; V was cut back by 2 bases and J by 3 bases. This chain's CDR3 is CASSLSSFAGGDYEQYF. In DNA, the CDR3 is TGTGCCAGCAGTTTAAGTAGTTTTGCGGGGGGGGACTACGAGCAGTACTTC.

This chain's CDR3 is CASSSKDRYEQYF. Written as DNA, the CDR3 is TGTGCCAGCAGCTCAAAAGACAGATACGAGCAGTACTTC. This sequence joins TRBV7-3 and TRBJ2-7; TRBD1 is a possible D gene (5 bases). The CDR3 has 13 amino acids. Germline lookup yields CDR1 SGHTA and CDR2 FQGTGA. V was pared by 4 bases and J by 4 bases, with 11 bases between.

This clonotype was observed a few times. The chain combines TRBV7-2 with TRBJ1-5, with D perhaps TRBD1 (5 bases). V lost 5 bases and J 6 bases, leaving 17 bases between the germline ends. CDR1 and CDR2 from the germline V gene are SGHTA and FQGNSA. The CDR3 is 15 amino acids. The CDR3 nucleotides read TGTGCCAGCAGCCGAGACGAGGGGTGGGGTCAGCCCCAGCATTTT. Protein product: CASSRDEGWGQPQHF.

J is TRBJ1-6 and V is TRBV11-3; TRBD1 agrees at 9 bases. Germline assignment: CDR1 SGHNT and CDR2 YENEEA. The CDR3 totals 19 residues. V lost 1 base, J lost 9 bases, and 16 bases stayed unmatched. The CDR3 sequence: CASSLVREEQGARGSPLHF. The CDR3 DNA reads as TGTGCCAGCAGCTTAGTTCGGGAAGAACAGGGGGCGCGAGGTTCACCCCTCCACTTT. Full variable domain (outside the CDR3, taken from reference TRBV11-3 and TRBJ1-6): EAGVVQSPRYKIIEKKQPVAFWCNPISGHNTLYWYLQNLGQGPELLIRYENEEAVDDSQLPKDRFSAERLKGVDSTLKIQPAELGDSAVYLCASSLVREEQGARGSPLHFGNGTRLTVT.

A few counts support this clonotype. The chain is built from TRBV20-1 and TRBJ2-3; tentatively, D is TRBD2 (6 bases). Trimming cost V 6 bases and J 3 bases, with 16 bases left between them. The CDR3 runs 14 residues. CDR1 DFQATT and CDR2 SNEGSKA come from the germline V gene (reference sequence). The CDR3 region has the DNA TGCAGTGCCCAACCCGGGGGAGTAACAGATACGCAGTATTTT. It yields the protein CSAQPGGVTDTQYF.

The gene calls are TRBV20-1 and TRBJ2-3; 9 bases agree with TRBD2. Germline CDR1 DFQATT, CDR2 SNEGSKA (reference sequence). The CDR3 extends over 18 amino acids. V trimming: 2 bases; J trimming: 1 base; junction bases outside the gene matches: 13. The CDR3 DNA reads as TGCAGTGCTAGATTGATGCGTCGCGGGGGGGCGGGCACAGATACGCAGTATTTT. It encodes CSARLMRRGGAGTDTQYF.

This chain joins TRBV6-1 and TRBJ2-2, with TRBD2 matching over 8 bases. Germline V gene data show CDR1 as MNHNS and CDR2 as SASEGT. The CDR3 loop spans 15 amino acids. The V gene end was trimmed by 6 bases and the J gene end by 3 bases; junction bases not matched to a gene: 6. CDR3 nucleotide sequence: TGTGCCAGCAGCTCTGCGGGGGGTCACACCGGGGAGCTGTTTTTT. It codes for CASSSAGGHTGELFF.

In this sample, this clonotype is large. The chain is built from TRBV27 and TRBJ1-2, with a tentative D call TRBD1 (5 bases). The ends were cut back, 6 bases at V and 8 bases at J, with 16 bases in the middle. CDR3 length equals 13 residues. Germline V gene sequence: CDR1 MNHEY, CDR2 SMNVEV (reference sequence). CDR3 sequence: CASSFRGGNGYTF. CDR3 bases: TGTGCCAGCAGCTTCCGGGGGGGGAACGGCTACACCTTC.

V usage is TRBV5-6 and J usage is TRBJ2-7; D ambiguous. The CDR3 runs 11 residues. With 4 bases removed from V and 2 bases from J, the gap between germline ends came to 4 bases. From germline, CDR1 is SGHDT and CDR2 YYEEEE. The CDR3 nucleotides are TGTGCCAGCAGCCAAGCCTACGAGCAGTACTTC. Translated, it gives CASSQAYEQYF.

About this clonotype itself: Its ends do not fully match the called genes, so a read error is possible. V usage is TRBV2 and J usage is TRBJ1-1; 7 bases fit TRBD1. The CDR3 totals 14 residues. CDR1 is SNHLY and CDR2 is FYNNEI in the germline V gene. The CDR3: CASRNRGLNTEAFF. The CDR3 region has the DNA TGTGCCAGCAGGAACAGGGGCCTGAATACTGAAGCTTTCTTT. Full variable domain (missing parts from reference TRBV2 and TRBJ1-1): EPEVTQTPSHQVTQMGQEVILRCVPISNHLYFYWYRQILGQKVEFLVSFYNNEISEKSEIFDDQFSVERPDGSNFTLKIRSTKLEDSAMYFCASRNRGLNTEAFFGQGTRLTVV.

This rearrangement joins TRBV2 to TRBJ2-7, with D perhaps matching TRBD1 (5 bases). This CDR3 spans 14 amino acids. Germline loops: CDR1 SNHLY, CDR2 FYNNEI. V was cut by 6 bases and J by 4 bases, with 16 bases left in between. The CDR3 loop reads CASRSGQGQYEQYF. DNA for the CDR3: TGTGCCAGCAGAAGTGGGCAGGGTCAGTACGAGCAGTACTTC.

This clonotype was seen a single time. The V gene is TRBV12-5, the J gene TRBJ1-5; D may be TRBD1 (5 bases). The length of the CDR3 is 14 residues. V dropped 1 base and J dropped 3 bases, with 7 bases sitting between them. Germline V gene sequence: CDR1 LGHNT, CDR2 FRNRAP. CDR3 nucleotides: TGTGCTAGTGGTTTGGGGGGGTTCAATCAGCCCCAGCATTTT. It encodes CASGLGGFNQPQHF.

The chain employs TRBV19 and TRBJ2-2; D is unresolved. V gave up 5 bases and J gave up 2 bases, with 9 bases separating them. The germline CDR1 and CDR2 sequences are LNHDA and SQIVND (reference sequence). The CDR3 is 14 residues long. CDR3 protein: CASSLARNTGELFF. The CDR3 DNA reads TGTGCCAGTAGTCTTGCCCGAAACACCGGGGAGCTGTTTTTT.